This is a list of T cell receptor beta chains from one sample in a study of CD8 T cells in Susac syndrome. TCRdb reanalysed the immunoSEQ multiplex PCR reads using MiXCR and keeps one entry per CDR3 protein. Here the sample spans under 550,000 distinct CDR3 sequences, 85% being singletons. The sequenced sample consisted of CD8+ T cells from PBMCs. Receptors were obtained from a human donor with multiple sclerosis. The CDR3 runs from the conserved cysteine through the conserved F or W. Each record gives: CDR3 length, D gene, V gene, CDR3 protein. D genes are given only for firm matches.

13 . TRBV20-1 CSARGVSEYEQYF
13 . TRBV3-1 CASSQEGDNRYTF
14 . TRBV2 CASSISPSYNEQFF
13 TRBD2 TRBV5-1 CASRASGDNEQFF
13 . TRBV10-3 CAISESETGELFF
17 TRBD2 TRBV3-1 CASSQDRAREGPNEQFF
15 . TRBV5-6 CASSLVGGQGQPQHF
16 TRBD2 TRBV14 CASSVSGVSSYNEQFF
16 TRBD1 TRBV5-5 CASSFPGTGVFYEQYF
13 TRBD2 TRBV25-1 CASSGEGYYEQYF
13 . TRBV12-3/TRBV12-4 CASSFKASGEQYF
14 . TRBV5-6 CASSPREAPYEQYF
14 . TRBV7-9 CASSSGQRDEKLFF
11 . TRBV29-1 CSVRTAVGQYF
14 . TRBV2 CASSSGTYYSPLHF
15 . TRBV4-1 CASSQLTEYNEKLFF
12 . TRBV20-1 CSASISPTEAFF
13 TRBD1 TRBV30 CAWSSTGGDEAFF
16 . TRBV3-1 CASSQEGLPAINEQFF
14 . TRBV19 CASSISGLATEAFF
16 TRBD1 TRBV4-1 CASSQPGTALGQPQHF
16 . TRBV13 CASSSGGPYSNQPQHF
11 . TRBV7-9 CASAKDTEAFF
13 TRBD2 TRBV15 CATRGDRSYEQYF
14 . TRBV14 CASSLPGLSYEQFF
15 . TRBV4-1 CASSPSDGGFTEAFF
17 TRBD2 TRBV12-3/TRBV12-4 CASSLGELAGEYETQYF
12 . TRBV10-3 CAISDLRNEQFF
15 . TRBV7-9 CASSYLDTYQETQYF
14 . TRBV28 CASSTIFGTGELFF
15 TRBD1 TRBV18 CASSPTGDPYNEQFF
14 . TRBV27 CASREGASSYEQYF
13 . TRBV7-6 CASSLMGEQPQHF